Below are 28 T cell receptor beta chains sequenced from a single sample in a study of blood T cell repertoires in COVID-19. Clones were sequenced by immunoSEQ multiplex PCR, and TCRdb holds only the in-frame ones, with some missing. The sample carries 310,000 or so clones, approximately 90% recorded once. Input material: peripheral blood. These TCRs come from a young woman with COVID-19, enrolled during active disease.

The chain joins TRBV28 to TRBJ1-4, with 11 nucleotides matching TRBD1. Germline V lookup: CDR1 MDHEN, CDR2 SYDVKM. This CDR3 comprises 15 residues. V lost 7 bases and J lost 8; bases outside the gene matches: 9. CDR3 loop: CASTDGQGAGEKLFF. CDR3 DNA sequence: TGTGCCAGCACCGACGGACAGGGGGCTGGAGAAAAACTGTTTTTT.

This clone appeared a single time. The chain couples TRBV7-6 to TRBJ2-7; a possible D gene is TRBD2 (6 bases). Trimming pared 5 bases from V and 6 bases from J, leaving 23 bases between. The CDR3 length is 16 residues. Germline values: CDR1 SGHVS, CDR2 FNYEAQ. CDR3 nucleotide sequence: TGTGCCAGCAGCGTACTAGCCGACAGTCCCCGGGGCGAGCAGTACTTC. Its translation: CASSVLADSPRGEQYF.

The chain joins TRBV5-1 to TRBJ2-7, with D tentatively TRBD2 (6 bases). The V gene's germline CDR1 is SGHRS and CDR2 YFSETQ. The CDR3 consists of 15 residues. V gave up 4 bases and J gave up 9 bases, with 23 bases separating them. The CDR3 DNA sequence: TGCGCCAGCAGCCCCCGGGACTCACCTACGAGCGGGCAGTACTTC. As protein: CASSPRDSPTSGQYF. Based on the CDR3 plus reference TRBV5-1 and TRBJ2-7, the full variable domain is KAGVTQTPRYLIKTRGQQVTLSCSPISGHRSVSWYQQTPGQGLQFLFEYFSETQRNKGNFPGRFSGRQFSNSRSEMNVSTLELGDSALYLCASSPRDSPTSGQYFGPGTRLTVT.

In this sample, this clone turned up a few times. The chain links TRBV18 to TRBJ1-1; 7 positions match TRBD1. This CDR3 has 15 residues. Trimming at V came to 2 bases and at J to 0 bases, leaving 3 bases not matched to a gene. Germline loops: CDR1 KGHSH, CDR2 LQKENI. The CDR3 loop reads CASSPLGQLNTEAFF. CDR3 in DNA: TGTGCCAGCTCACCATTGGGACAGCTGAACACTGAAGCTTTCTTT.

The chain couples TRBV5-1 to TRBJ2-5, with D perhaps matching TRBD2 (5 bases). Germline CDR1 reads SGHRS; CDR2 reads YFSETQ. Trimming took 6 bases from V and 1 from J, leaving 13 bases between them. CDR3 length: 14 residues. The CDR3 is CASNLERPQETQYF. CDR3 bases: TGCGCCAGCAATTTGGAGCGGCCCCAAGAGACCCAGTACTTC.

The V and J genes are TRBV9 and TRBJ2-5, with TRBD1 as a possible D gene (7 bases). Germline assignment: CDR1 SGDLS and CDR2 YYNGEE. V was trimmed by 0 bases and J by 1 base, leaving 10 bases between them. The CDR3 totals 15 residues. CDR3 bases: TGTGCCAGCAGCGTAGGCGGGACAGCCCAAGAGACCCAGTACTTC. Amino acids: CASSVGGTAQETQYF.

This clone was seen only once. This chain connects TRBV10-3 to TRBJ2-5, with a possible D match to TRBD1 (5 bases). CDR3 length: 16 amino acids. From germline, CDR1 is ENHRY and CDR2 SYGVKD. The V end lost 0 bases, the J end lost 4 bases, and 15 bases lay between the germline ends. CDR3 in DNA: TGTGCCATCAGTGAGTCGACGGTAGACAGAAGAGAGACCCAGTACTTC. It translates to CAISESTVDRRETQYF.

The chain carries TRBV9 and TRBJ2-6; 9 nucleotides match TRBD1. This CDR3 contains 17 residues. Per the germline V gene, CDR1 is SGDLS and CDR2 is YYNGEE. The ends lost 0 bases at V and 4 bases at J; junction bases unmatched: 5. For the CDR3, the DNA is TGTGCCAGCAGCGTAGCCAGGACAGGGGTCGGGGCCAACGTCCTGACTTTC. This codes for CASSVARTGVGANVLTF.

This sequence joins TRBV5-1 and TRBJ1-2; D is uncertain. The V gene's germline CDR1 is SGHRS and CDR2 YFSETQ. Trimming stripped 5 bases from V and 2 bases from J, with 10 bases between. This CDR3 is built from 13 residues. The CDR3 is CASSSTENYGYTF. In DNA form, the CDR3 reads TGCGCCAGCAGTTCCACAGAGAACTATGGCTACACCTTC.

The chain uses TRBV2 and TRBJ2-2; 8 bases agree with TRBD2. Germline CDR1 is SNHLY and CDR2 is FYNNEI. V shed 6 bases, J shed 0 bases, and the junction held 9 bases outside the gene matches. The CDR3 length is 17 residues. DNA for the CDR3: TGTGCCAGCAGGGAAAATAGCGGGATCGCGAACACCGGGGAGCTGTTTTTT. Translating gives CASRENSGIANTGELFF.

The genes are TRBV12-3 or TRBV12-4 and TRBJ2-3; the D is unclear. There are 12 residues in the CDR3. Deletions cut 6 bases from V and 0 bases from J, with 4 bases between. CDR3: CASRRSTDTQYF. The CDR3 DNA reads as TGTGCCAGCAGGCGTAGCACAGATACGCAGTATTTT.

The chain combines TRBV3-1 (or the pseudogene TRBV3-2) with TRBJ1-3; D gene uncertain. Trimming cost V 0 bases and J 2 bases, with 8 bases left between them. The germline V gene encodes CDR1 LGHDT and CDR2 YNNKEL (reference sequence). The CDR3 is made up of 15 amino acids. CDR3: CASSQDEVPGNTIYF. CDR3 bases: TGTGCCAGCAGCCAAGATGAGGTCCCTGGAAACACCATATATTTT.

This chain connects TRBV19 to TRBJ1-5, with a possible D match to TRBD1 (5 bases). V was trimmed by 3 bases and J by 4 bases, leaving 10 bases between them. CDR3 size: 14 residues. Germline-derived CDR1 and CDR2 are LNHDA and SQIVND (reference sequence). The CDR3 sequence: CASSIRSGNQPQHF. The DNA of the CDR3 is TGTGCCAGTAGTATTCGGTCAGGGAATCAGCCCCAGCATTTT.

The J gene is TRBJ1-2, the V gene TRBV15, with D maybe TRBD1 (6 bases). With 1 base removed from V and 4 bases from J, the gap between germline ends came to 7 bases. Germline V lookup: CDR1 LNHNV, CDR2 YYDKDF (reference sequence). The CDR3 spans 13 residues. CDR3 DNA sequence: TGTGCCACCAGCAGAGGGACAGTCTATGGCTACACCTTC. It translates to CATSRGTVYGYTF.

This chain connects TRBV27 to TRBJ1-1; D perhaps matches TRBD1 (6 bases). There are 15 residues in the CDR3. With 4 bases removed from V and 3 bases from J, the gap between germline ends came to 15 bases. Germline values: CDR1 MNHEY, CDR2 SMNVEV (reference sequence). CDR3 protein: CASSSLGQWDTEAFF. The CDR3 coding sequence is TGTGCCAGCAGTTCCCTAGGACAGTGGGACACTGAAGCTTTCTTT.

The chain links TRBV28 to TRBJ1-1, with D perhaps TRBD1 (6 bases). Trimming stripped 5 bases from V and 5 bases from J, with 12 bases between. The germline CDR1 and CDR2 sequences are MDHEN and SYDVKM. The CDR3 sequence is 13 residues long. CDR3: CASSTTGNTEAFF. The CDR3 DNA follows: TGTGCCAGCAGTACTACAGGGAATACTGAAGCTTTCTTT. The whole variable domain, remainder taken from reference TRBV28 and TRBJ1-1, is DVKVTQSSRYLVKRTGEKVFLECVQDMDHENMFWYRQDPGLGLRLIYFSYDVKMKEKGDIPEGYSVSREKKERFSLILESASTNQTSMYLCASSTTGNTEAFFGQGTRLTVV.

This chain joins TRBV19 and TRBJ2-1; 14 bases map to TRBD2. The V gene end was trimmed by 10 bases and the J gene end by 5 bases; junction bases not matched to a gene: 16. CDR3 length: 18 residues. The germline CDR1 and CDR2 sequences are LNHDA and SQIVND (reference sequence). The CDR3 sequence: CATRGTSGRPPQHNEQFF. The CDR3 nucleotides read TGTGCCACCCGTGGGACTAGCGGGAGACCTCCCCAACACAATGAGCAGTTCTTC.

The chain links TRBV4-2 to TRBJ2-2, with TRBD2 as a possible D gene (6 bases). Trimming took 0 bases from V and 6 from J, leaving 8 bases between them. Germline CDR1 and CDR2: LGHNA and YNFKEQ. This CDR3 contains 14 residues. CDR3 nucleotides: TGTGCCAGCAGCCAAGAGCGACTAGCCGGGGAGCTGTTTTTT. Its protein product is CASSQERLAGELFF.

The sample holds one count of this clone. The DNA for the CDR3 is TGTGCCAGCTCGATGGGGGCGAGGGATCAGCCCCAGCATTTT. Its translation is CASSMGARDQPQHF. The chain employs TRBV18 and TRBJ1-5; TRBD1 is a possible D gene (6 bases). The V and J ends lost 6 bases and 5 bases respectively, with 14 bases between them. The CDR3 contains 14 residues. CDR1 is KGHSH and CDR2 is LQKENI in the germline V gene.

The rearrangement joins TRBV5-4 to TRBJ1-2; 9 bases fit TRBD1. This CDR3 has 13 residues. Looked up from germline, CDR1 is SGHNT and CDR2 is YYREEE (reference sequence). The junction had 6 bases not matched to a gene; V was cut back by 4 bases and J by 8 bases. The CDR3: CASSAGTGQGYTF. CDR3 DNA: TGTGCCAGCAGCGCCGGGACAGGGCAGGGCTACACCTTC. The full variable domain, in which reference TRBV5-4 and TRBJ1-2 provide the parts outside the CDR3, is ETGVTQSPTHLIKTRGQQVTLRCSSQSGHNTVSWYQQALGQGPQFIFQYYREEENGRGNFPPRFSGLQFPNYSSELNVNALELDDSALYLCASSAGTGQGYTFGSGTRLTVV.

CDR3 protein: CATGGRGHMNHYEQYF. The CDR3 DNA sequence: TGTGCCACGGGGGGCCGGGGCCACATGAATCACTACGAGCAGTACTTC. This rearrangement joins TRBV10-3 to TRBJ2-7, with a tentative D call TRBD2 (7 bases). This CDR3 spans 16 amino acids. Germline V gene lookup returns CDR1 ENHRY and CDR2 SYGVKD. Deletions cut 10 bases from V and 3 bases from J, with 25 bases between.

This sequence joins TRBV18 and TRBJ2-5; the D gene is possibly TRBD2 (6 bases). Germline CDR1 reads KGHSH; CDR2 reads LQKENI. CDR3 length: 15 residues. The V and J ends lost 3 bases and 1 base respectively, with 12 bases between them. In DNA form, the CDR3 reads TGTGCCAGCTCACCGCGGGACCGCACCCAAGAGACCCAGTACTTC. Translating gives CASSPRDRTQETQYF.

The chain uses TRBV9 and TRBJ2-7, with D possibly matching TRBD2 (5 bases). V lost 4 bases, J lost 2 bases, and 16 bases lay in between. Germline assignment: CDR1 SGDLS and CDR2 YYNGEE. The CDR3 is 15 amino acids. For the CDR3, the DNA is TGTGCCAGCAGCCCAGGAGGAGAAACAACCTACGAGCAGTACTTC. Translated, it gives CASSPGGETTYEQYF.

In its sample, this clone was seen once. This chain links TRBV28 with TRBJ1-5; D ambiguous. This CDR3 is built from 12 residues. V lost 4 bases to trimming and J lost 4 bases, with 5 bases between them. Germline V gives CDR1 MDHEN, CDR2 SYDVKM. The CDR3 region has the DNA TGTGCCAGCAGTTGGCCAAATCAGCCCCAGCATTTT. Encoded protein: CASSWPNQPQHF. Variable domain in full (rest from reference TRBV28 and TRBJ1-5): DVKVTQSSRYLVKRTGEKVFLECVQDMDHENMFWYRQDPGLGLRLIYFSYDVKMKEKGDIPEGYSVSREKKERFSLILESASTNQTSMYLCASSWPNQPQHFGDGTRLSIL.

The V call is TRBV27, the J call TRBJ2-7; 8 bases map to TRBD2. This CDR3 spans 15 amino acids. Germline V gene sequence: CDR1 MNHEY, CDR2 SMNVEV (reference sequence). The V segment lost 6 bases and the J segment 0 bases; nucleotides outside the gene matches: 7. For the CDR3, the DNA is TGTGCCAGCAGCACCTCCGGGGGGGGCTCCTACGAGCAGTACTTC. Protein: CASSTSGGGSYEQYF.

This sequence joins TRBV5-1 and TRBJ1-1; no clear D gene. The V gene lost 0 bases and the J gene lost 1 base, with 16 bases spanning the gap. The CDR3 is 17 amino acids. Germline V lookup: CDR1 SGHRS, CDR2 YFSETQ. The CDR3 DNA is TGCGCCAGCAGCTTGGCAGTGGCGGCCCTTGGGAACACTGAAGCTTTCTTT. Its translation is CASSLAVAALGNTEAFF.

The chain employs TRBV6-4 and TRBJ1-1; possibly TRBD1 for D (6 bases). The germline V and J ends were trimmed by 3 bases and 5 bases, with 16 bases remaining between them. The CDR3 extends over 15 amino acids. CDR1 is MRHNA, CDR2 SNTAGT, per germline. CDR3 residues: CASSERPGERTEAFF. In nucleotides, the CDR3 is TGTGCCAGCAGTGAAAGGCCAGGGGAGAGGACTGAAGCTTTCTTT.

The chain employs TRBV7-2 and TRBJ1-2, with 8 bases fitting TRBD1. Trimming removed 2 bases from V and 5 bases from J; junction bases left unmatched: 7. The CDR3 extends over 15 amino acids. The germline CDR1 and CDR2 sequences are SGHTA and FQGNSA. The CDR3, as DNA: TGTGCCAGCAGCTTAATTGGACAGGGCCTTTATGGCTACACCTTC. Translated: CASSLIGQGLYGYTF.